The present TCR beta chain was sequenced within a study of human T cells and chemical hapten exposure. General study findings and limits: Donors had alopecia, so their immune response may differ from healthy people's.

This CDR3 comprises 12 residues. Trimming cost V 1 base and J 5 bases, with 3 bases left between them. Germline V gene lookup returns CDR1 KGHDR and CDR2 SFDVKD. This clonotype appeared a few times. Its specificity is not known. TCRdb used MiXCR to reprocess the RACE reads, holding one entry per CDR3 protein. The sample has more than 250,000 distinct CDR3 sequences, approximately 7.5% seen once. Time point noted: pre-sensitization, week 0. Noted treatment: therapeutic diphenylcyclopropenone sensitization with weekly scalp DPC. This TCR came from a man aged 18-30 years with alopecia areata. Some clones in this sample may be carry-over from other donors' samples. This chain uses TRBV24-1 with TRBJ2-3; D is unresolved. Sequencing used whole blood, obtained in connection with sensitization to the hapten diphenylcyclopropenone (DPC). The CDR3 region has the DNA TGTGCCACCAGTGATTTTGGAGATACGCAGTATTTT. Translation: CATSDFGDTQYF.